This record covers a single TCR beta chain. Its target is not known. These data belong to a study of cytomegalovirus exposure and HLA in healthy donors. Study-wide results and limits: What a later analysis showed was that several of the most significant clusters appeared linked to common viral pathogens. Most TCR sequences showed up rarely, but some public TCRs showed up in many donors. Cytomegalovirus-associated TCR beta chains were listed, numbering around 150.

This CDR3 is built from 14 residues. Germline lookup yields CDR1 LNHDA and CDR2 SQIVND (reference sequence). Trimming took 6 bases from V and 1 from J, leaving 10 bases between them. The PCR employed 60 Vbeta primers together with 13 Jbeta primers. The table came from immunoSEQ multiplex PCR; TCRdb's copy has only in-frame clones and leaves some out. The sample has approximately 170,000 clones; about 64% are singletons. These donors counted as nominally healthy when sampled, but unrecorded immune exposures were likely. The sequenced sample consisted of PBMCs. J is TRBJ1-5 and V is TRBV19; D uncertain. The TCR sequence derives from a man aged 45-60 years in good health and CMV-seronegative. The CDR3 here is CASSNLASNQPQHF. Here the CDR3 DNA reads TGTGCCAGTAGCAACCTTGCGAGCAATCAGCCCCAGCATTTT.